The clone carrying this TCR beta chain was seen a few times. The antigen remains undetermined. The CDR3 is 18 amino acids. Trimming removed 1 base from V and 4 bases from J; junction bases left unmatched: 15. The germline V gene has CDR1 DFQATT and CDR2 SNEGSKA (reference sequence). This entry comes from a study of response to subunit inactivated influenza vaccine. Whole-study findings and limits: The authors suggested that few new T cells are recruited per seasonal influenza vaccination.

TCRdb processed the RT-PCR reads anew with MiXCR; each CDR3 protein has one entry. The repertoire includes about 780,000 distinct CDR3 sequences, 18% of them detected once, and approximately 11% sits in the top ten. The sequences come from PBMCs from blood, collected approximately 5 days after vaccination. The rearrangement uses TRBV20-1 and TRBJ1-5, with TRBD1 matching over 8 bases. This TCR derives from a man aged 45-65 years who received an inactivated influenza vaccine. The CDR3 loop is CSARVPIMDRARNQPQHF. The CDR3 nucleotides are TGCAGTGCTAGAGTCCCGATCATGGACAGGGCGCGGAATCAGCCCCAGCATTTT.